This TCR beta chain emerged from a study of spatial heterogeneity in lung cancer. Study results and caveats: It was found that expanded intratumoral alpha and beta TCR counts tracked tumor mutation counts.

Every cDNA TCR molecule received its own unique molecular identifier. One entry per CDR3 protein results from TCRdb running MiXCR on the 5' RACE reads. The repertoire holds around 4,200 distinct CDR3 sequences, with roughly 10% as singletons. V was shortened by 6 bases and J by 2 bases, with 13 bases between the two germline ends. CDR1 is SQVTM, CDR2 ANQGSEA, per germline. The length of the CDR3 is 13 residues. Stated time point: sample taken at primary tumor resection. By share, this clonotype ranks as medium-sized. Its antigen is unknown. Sample: lung tumor tissue, taken at surgery. The chain employs TRBV29-1 and TRBJ1-2; D gene uncertain. The clonotype comes from a male donor with early-stage non-small cell lung cancer. The CDR3 sequence is CSVWSAENYGYTF. DNA for the CDR3: TGCAGCGTCTGGTCGGCAGAGAACTATGGCTACACCTTC.